This TCR beta chain was identified during a study of blood T cell repertoires in COVID-19. There are 15 residues in the CDR3. Trimming cost V 0 bases and J 2 bases, with 10 bases left between them. In germline, CDR1 is SGHRS, CDR2 YFSETQ. The data were produced by immunoSEQ multiplex PCR, yet TCRdb's version contains in-frame clones alone and is incomplete. The sample holds 200,000 to 250,000 clones, about 87% seen once. V is TRBV5-1 and J is TRBJ2-3; the D is unclear. This receptor was identified in a man aged 18 to 30 with acute COVID-19. Sequencing was carried out using PBMCs or T cells enriched from blood (not recorded which). The CDR3 here is CASSLGDSYTDTQYF. The CDR3 nucleotides are TGCGCCAGCAGCTTGGGTGACTCTTACACAGATACGCAGTATTTT.